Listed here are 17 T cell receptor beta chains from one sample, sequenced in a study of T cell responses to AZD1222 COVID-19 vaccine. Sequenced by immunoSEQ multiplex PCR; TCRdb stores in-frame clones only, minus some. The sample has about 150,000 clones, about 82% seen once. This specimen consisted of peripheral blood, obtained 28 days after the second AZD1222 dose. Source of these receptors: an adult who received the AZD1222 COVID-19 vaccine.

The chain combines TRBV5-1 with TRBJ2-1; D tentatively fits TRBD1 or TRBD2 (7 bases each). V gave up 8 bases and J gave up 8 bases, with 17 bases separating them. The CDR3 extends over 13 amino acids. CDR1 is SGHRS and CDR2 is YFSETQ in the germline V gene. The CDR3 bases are TGCGCCAGTAACCGACAGGGAGGGGATGAGCAGTTCTTC. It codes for CASNRQGGDEQFF.

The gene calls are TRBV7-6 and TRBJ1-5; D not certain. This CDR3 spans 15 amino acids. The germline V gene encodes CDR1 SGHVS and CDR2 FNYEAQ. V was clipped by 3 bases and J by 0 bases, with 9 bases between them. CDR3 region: CASSLSPYSNQPQHF. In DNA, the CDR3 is TGTGCCAGCAGCTTGTCCCCTTATAGCAATCAGCCCCAGCATTTT.

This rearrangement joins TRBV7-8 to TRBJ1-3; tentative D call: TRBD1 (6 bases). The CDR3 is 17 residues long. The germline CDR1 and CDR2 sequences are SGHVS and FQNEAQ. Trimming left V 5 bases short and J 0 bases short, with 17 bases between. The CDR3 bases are TGTGCCAGCAGCCAGACAGGCCCGCTTCTCTCTGGAAACACCATATATTTT. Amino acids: CASSQTGPLLSGNTIYF. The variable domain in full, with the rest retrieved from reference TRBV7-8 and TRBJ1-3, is GAGVSQSPRYKVAKRGQDVALRCDPISGHVSLFWYQQALGQGPEFLTYFQNEAQLDKSGLPSDRFFAERPEGSVSTLKIQRTQQEDSAVYLCASSQTGPLLSGNTIYFGEGSWLTVV.

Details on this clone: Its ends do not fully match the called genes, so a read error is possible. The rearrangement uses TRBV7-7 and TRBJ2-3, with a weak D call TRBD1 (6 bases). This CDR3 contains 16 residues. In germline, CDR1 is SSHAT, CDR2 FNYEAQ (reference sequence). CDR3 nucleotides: TGTGCTAGCAGCTTAGGGGGTCCCACCTTGGTGGATACGCAGTATTTT. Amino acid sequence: CASSLGGPTLVDTQYF.

CDR3 nucleotides: TGTGCCAGTAGTATATCAACCGGGCCCCAGCATTTT. Its protein product is CASSISTGPQHF. The V call is TRBV19, the J call TRBJ1-5, with D hard to call. The CDR3 has 12 amino acids. In germline, CDR1 is LNHDA, CDR2 SQIVND (reference sequence). Trimming removed 2 bases at V and 9 bases at J, with 8 bases between.

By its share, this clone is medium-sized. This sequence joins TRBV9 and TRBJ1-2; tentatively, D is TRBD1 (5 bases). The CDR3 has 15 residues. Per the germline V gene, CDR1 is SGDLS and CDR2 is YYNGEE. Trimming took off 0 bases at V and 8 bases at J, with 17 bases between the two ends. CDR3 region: CASSVGQGPPGGYTF. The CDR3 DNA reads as TGTGCCAGCAGCGTAGGGCAAGGCCCCCCAGGGGGCTACACCTTC.

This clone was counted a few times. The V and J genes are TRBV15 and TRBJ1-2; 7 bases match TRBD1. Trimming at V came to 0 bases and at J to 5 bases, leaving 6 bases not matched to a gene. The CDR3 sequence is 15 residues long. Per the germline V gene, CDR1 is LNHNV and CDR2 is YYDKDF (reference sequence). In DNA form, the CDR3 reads TGTGCCACCAGCAGAGATATGACAGGGAAGTATGGCTACACCTTC. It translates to CATSRDMTGKYGYTF. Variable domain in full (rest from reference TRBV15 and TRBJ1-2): DAMVIQNPRYQVTQFGKPVTLSCSQTLNHNVMYWYQQKSSQAPKLLFHYYDKDFNNEADTPDNFQSRRPNTSFCFLDIRSPGLGDTAMYLCATSRDMTGKYGYTFGSGTRLTVV.

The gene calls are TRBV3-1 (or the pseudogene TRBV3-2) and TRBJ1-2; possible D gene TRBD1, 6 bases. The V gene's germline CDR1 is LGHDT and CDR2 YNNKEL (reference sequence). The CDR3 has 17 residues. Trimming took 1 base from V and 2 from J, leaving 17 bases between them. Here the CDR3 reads CASSQGAPGGANYGYTF. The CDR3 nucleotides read TGTGCCAGCAGCCAAGGAGCCCCCGGGGGGGCGAACTATGGCTACACCTTC.

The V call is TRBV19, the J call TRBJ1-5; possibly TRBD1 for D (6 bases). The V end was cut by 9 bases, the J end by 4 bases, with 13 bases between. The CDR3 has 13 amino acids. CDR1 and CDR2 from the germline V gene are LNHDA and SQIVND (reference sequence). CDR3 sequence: CASHGQINQPQHF. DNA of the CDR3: TGTGCCAGCCATGGACAGATAAATCAGCCCCAGCATTTT.

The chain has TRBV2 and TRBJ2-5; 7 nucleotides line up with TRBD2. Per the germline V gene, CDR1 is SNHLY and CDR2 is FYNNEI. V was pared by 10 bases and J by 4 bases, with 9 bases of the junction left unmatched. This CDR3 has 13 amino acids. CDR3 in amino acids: CATAIVAGETQYF. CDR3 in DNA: TGTGCCACCGCAATAGTAGCGGGAGAGACCCAGTACTTC.

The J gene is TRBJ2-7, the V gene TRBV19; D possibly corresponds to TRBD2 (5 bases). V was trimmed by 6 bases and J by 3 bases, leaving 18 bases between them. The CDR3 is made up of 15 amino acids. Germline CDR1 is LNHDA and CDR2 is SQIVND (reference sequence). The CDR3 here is CASSPQGGAGYEQYF. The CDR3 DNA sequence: TGTGCCAGTAGCCCTCAAGGAGGCGCGGGCTACGAGCAGTACTTC. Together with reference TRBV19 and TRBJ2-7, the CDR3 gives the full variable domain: DGGITQSPKYLFRKEGQNVTLSCEQNLNHDAMYWYRQDPGQGLRLIYYSQIVNDFQKGDIAEGYSVSREKKESFPLTVTSAQKNPTAFYLCASSPQGGAGYEQYFGPGTRLTVT.

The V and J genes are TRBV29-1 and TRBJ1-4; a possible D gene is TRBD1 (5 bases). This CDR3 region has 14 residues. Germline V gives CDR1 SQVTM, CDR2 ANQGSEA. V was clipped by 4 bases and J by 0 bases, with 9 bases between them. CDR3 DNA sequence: TGCAGCGTTGGTCAGGGCGCAACTAATGAAAAACTGTTTTTT. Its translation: CSVGQGATNEKLFF.

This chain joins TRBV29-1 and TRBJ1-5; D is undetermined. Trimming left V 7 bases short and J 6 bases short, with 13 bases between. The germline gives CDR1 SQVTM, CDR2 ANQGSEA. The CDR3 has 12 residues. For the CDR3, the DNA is TGCAGCGCGCGGGTTCAAGGTCAGCCCCAGCATTTT. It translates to CSARVQGQPQHF. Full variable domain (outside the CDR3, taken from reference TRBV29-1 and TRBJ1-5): SAVISQKPSRDICQRGTSLTIQCQVDSQVTMMFWYRQQPGQSLTLIATANQGSEATYESGFVIDKFPISRPNLTFSTLTVSNMSPEDSSIYLCSARVQGQPQHFGDGTRLSIL.

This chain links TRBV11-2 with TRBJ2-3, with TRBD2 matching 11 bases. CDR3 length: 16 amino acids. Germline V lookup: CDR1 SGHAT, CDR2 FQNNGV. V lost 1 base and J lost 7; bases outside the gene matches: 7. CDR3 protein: CASSLVLAGVEYTQYF. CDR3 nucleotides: TGTGCCAGCAGCTTAGTACTAGCGGGAGTTGAGTATACGCAGTATTTT.

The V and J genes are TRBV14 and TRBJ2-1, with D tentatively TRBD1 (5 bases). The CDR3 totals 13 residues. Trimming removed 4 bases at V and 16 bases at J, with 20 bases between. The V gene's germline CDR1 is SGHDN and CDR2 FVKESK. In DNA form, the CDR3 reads TGTGCCAGCAGCCCCCATGTAGGGGCAGCCCCTTTCTTC. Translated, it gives CASSPHVGAAPFF. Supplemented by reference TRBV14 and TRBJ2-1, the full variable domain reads EAGVTQFPSHSVIEKGQTVTLRCDPISGHDNLYWYRRVMGKEIKFLLHFVKESKQDESGMPNNRFLAERTGGTYSTLKVQPAELEDSGVYFCASSPHVGAAPFFGPGTRLTVL.

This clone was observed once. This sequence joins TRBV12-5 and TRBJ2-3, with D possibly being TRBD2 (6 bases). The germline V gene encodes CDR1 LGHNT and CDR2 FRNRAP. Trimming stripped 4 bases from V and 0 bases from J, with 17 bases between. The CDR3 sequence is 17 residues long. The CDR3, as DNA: TGTGCTAGTGGTTCCGTGGGGGGAAGCGGGAGCACAGATACGCAGTATTTT. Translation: CASGSVGGSGSTDTQYF.

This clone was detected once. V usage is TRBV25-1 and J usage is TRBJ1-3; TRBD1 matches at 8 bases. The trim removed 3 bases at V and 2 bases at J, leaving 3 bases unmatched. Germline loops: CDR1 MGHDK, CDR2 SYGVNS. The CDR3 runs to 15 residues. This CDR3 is CASSDRQGTGNTIYF. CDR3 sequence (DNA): TGTGCCAGCAGTGACCGACAGGGGACTGGAAACACCATATATTTT. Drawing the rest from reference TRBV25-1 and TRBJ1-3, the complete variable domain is EADIYQTPRYLVIGTGKKITLECSQTMGHDKMYWYQQDPGMELHLIHYSYGVNSTEKGDLSSESTVSRIRTEHFPLTLESARPSHTSQYLCASSDRQGTGNTIYFGEGSWLTVV.